This T cell receptor (beta chain) is from a study of blood T cell repertoires in COVID-19. The assay was immunoSEQ multiplex PCR, and TCRdb's table has in-frame clones only and misses some. This sample has about 220,000 clones, with approximately 80% found just once. Trimming pared 9 bases from V and 2 bases from J, leaving 23 bases between. The germline V gene has CDR1 SGHAT and CDR2 FQNNGV. This CDR3 has 16 residues. Material: peripheral blood. The sequence came from an older woman who had recovered from COVID-19. V and J are TRBV11-2 and TRBJ2-7; maybe TRBD1 (6 bases). CDR3 region: CARNRTDKLKTYEQYF. The CDR3, as DNA: TGTGCCAGGAATAGGACAGACAAACTAAAAACCTACGAGCAGTACTTC.